The 18 T cell receptor beta chains listed next were all sequenced from one sample in a study of blood T cell repertoires in COVID-19. The data were produced by immunoSEQ multiplex PCR, yet TCRdb's version contains in-frame clones alone and is incomplete. This sample has 60,000 to 70,000 clones, with around 85% found just once. The sample consisted of peripheral blood. The receptors were gathered from a man aged 50-59 years with acute or convalescent COVID-19.

The rearrangement joins TRBV11-2 to TRBJ2-2; D perhaps matches TRBD2 (5 bases). Germline assignment: CDR1 SGHAT and CDR2 FQNNGV. The V end lost 0 bases, the J end lost 5 bases, and 16 bases lay between the germline ends. This CDR3 is built from 17 residues. The chain's CDR3 is CASSLESVPRETGELFF. CDR3 bases: TGTGCCAGCAGCTTAGAGTCAGTCCCTCGGGAAACCGGGGAGCTGTTTTTT.

Concerning this clone: Other nucleotide sequences from this sample produce the same CDR3. The chain links TRBV7-3 to TRBJ1-1; D gene uncertain. The CDR3 spans 13 residues. V gave up 2 bases and J gave up 2 bases, with 6 bases separating them. Germline V gene sequence: CDR1 SGHTA, CDR2 FQGTGA. The CDR3 is CASSLGRNTEAFF. The DNA for the CDR3 is TGTGCCAGCAGCTTAGGCAGAAACACTGAAGCTTTCTTT.

V and J are TRBV6-5 and TRBJ2-7, with TRBD1 matching 9 bases. V trimming: 4 bases; J trimming: 3 bases; junction bases outside the gene matches: 4. The CDR3 covers 14 residues. CDR1 and CDR2 from the germline V gene are MNHEY and SVGAGI. This CDR3 is CASSFGTGSYEQYF. The CDR3 bases are TGTGCCAGCAGTTTCGGGACAGGGAGCTACGAGCAGTACTTC.

The chain combines TRBV4-1 with TRBJ2-1; D may be TRBD2 (6 bases). From germline, CDR1 is MGHRA and CDR2 YSYEKL. The CDR3 runs to 19 residues. Trimming removed 4 bases from V and 3 bases from J, with 25 bases in between. This CDR3 is CASSRGGTGPGTGYNEQFF. CDR3 sequence (DNA): TGCGCCAGCAGCCGAGGCGGAACAGGCCCGGGGACTGGCTACAATGAGCAGTTCTTC.

The rearrangement joins TRBV5-1 to TRBJ1-1; the match to TRBD1 covers 7 bases. This CDR3 has 12 amino acids. V dropped 5 bases and J dropped 4; count of bases not matched to a gene: 2. Germline V lookup: CDR1 SGHRS, CDR2 YFSETQ. In DNA form, the CDR3 reads TGCGCCAGCAGTTCAGGGGGCACTGAAGCTTTCTTT. This sequence encodes CASSSGGTEAFF.

This clone came up a few times. This chain joins TRBV10-3 and TRBJ1-1; 7 bases map to TRBD1. The CDR3 runs 13 residues. V shed 9 bases and J 4 bases; nucleotides not matched to a gene: 8. The germline CDR1 and CDR2 sequences are ENHRY and SYGVKD. The CDR3 DNA reads as TGTGCCATATGGACAGGTATGAGCACTGAAGCTTTCTTT. Translated, it gives CAIWTGMSTEAFF.

The rearrangement links TRBV28 to TRBJ2-7, with 10 bases matching TRBD1. V dropped 2 bases and J dropped 4; count of bases not matched to a gene: 8. The CDR3 runs to 16 residues. Germline-derived CDR1 and CDR2 are MDHEN and SYDVKM. The CDR3 is CASSLRRQGAGYEQYF. CDR3 bases: TGTGCCAGCAGTTTAAGGCGACAGGGGGCCGGATACGAGCAGTACTTC.

This chain uses TRBV5-1 with TRBJ2-2; 7 bases are a match to TRBD1. Germline values: CDR1 SGHRS, CDR2 YFSETQ. Trimming removed 4 bases from V and 1 base from J; junction bases left unmatched: 10. There are 17 residues in the CDR3. The CDR3 DNA is TGCGCCAGCAGCCTCACGTCCCGGGACAGGAACACCGGGGAGCTGTTTTTT. Protein sequence: CASSLTSRDRNTGELFF.

The chain carries TRBV29-1 and TRBJ2-3, with D possibly TRBD2 on 5 matching bases. The CDR3 is 13 residues long. V gave up 3 bases and J gave up 2 bases, with 9 bases separating them. Looked up from germline, CDR1 is SQVTM and CDR2 is ANQGSEA. Written as DNA, the CDR3 is TGCAGCGTTGAGTTGACTAACACAGATACGCAGTATTTT. Translation: CSVELTNTDTQYF.

V is TRBV2 and J is TRBJ2-3; possible D gene TRBD1, 7 bases. Looked up from germline, CDR1 is SNHLY and CDR2 is FYNNEI. The CDR3 consists of 12 residues. Trimming stripped 11 bases from V and 6 bases from J, with 15 bases between. CDR3 sequence: CAGGRGVDTQYF. The CDR3 nucleotides are TGTGCCGGCGGCAGGGGGGTCGATACGCAGTATTTT.

The sample holds one count of this clone. The V gene is TRBV15, the J gene TRBJ1-5; D remains unclear. Germline lookup yields CDR1 LNHNV and CDR2 YYDKDF (reference sequence). Trimming took 1 base from V and 7 from J, leaving 11 bases between them. The length of the CDR3 is 14 residues. CDR3 amino acids: CATSRARSGQPQHF. CDR3 in DNA: TGTGCCACCAGCAGAGCGAGGTCTGGACAGCCCCAGCATTTT.

This chain connects TRBV4-1 to TRBJ1-3, with D possibly TRBD1 on 6 matching bases. V was pared by 0 bases and J by 7 bases, with 13 bases between. The CDR3 is 15 amino acids. Germline V gene sequence: CDR1 MGHRA, CDR2 YSYEKL. The CDR3 sequence is CASSQEPSQGNTIYF. CDR3 nucleotide sequence: TGCGCCAGCAGCCAAGAGCCCAGTCAGGGGAACACCATATATTTT.

The chain joins TRBV5-1 to TRBJ1-4; D remains unclear. The CDR3 loop spans 14 amino acids. V lost 0 bases to trimming and J lost 8 bases, with 11 bases between them. Germline V gene sequence: CDR1 SGHRS, CDR2 YFSETQ. This CDR3 reads CASSLEQFQEKLFF. The CDR3 region has the DNA TGCGCCAGCAGCTTGGAACAGTTCCAGGAAAAACTGTTTTTT.

This clone is a singleton in its sample. The chain carries TRBV11-2 and TRBJ1-2; D is unclear. The CDR3 contains 12 residues. CDR1 and CDR2 from the germline V gene are SGHAT and FQNNGV. Trimming took 1 base from V and 7 from J, leaving 7 bases between them. The CDR3 DNA follows: TGTGCCAGCAGCTTAGTCGGTGCTGGCTACACCTTC. Translated, it gives CASSLVGAGYTF.

The rearrangement links TRBV4-2 to TRBJ2-3; 10 nucleotides line up with TRBD1. This CDR3 contains 16 residues. V was clipped by 2 bases and J by 5 bases; unmatched bases: 7. From germline, CDR1 is LGHNA and CDR2 YNFKEQ. The CDR3 loop is CASSQRQGATGDTQYF. The CDR3, as DNA: TGTGCCAGCAGCCAACGACAGGGGGCGACGGGAGATACGCAGTATTTT.

CDR3 sequence reads: CASSGGTGQLNTEAFF. The DNA for the CDR3 is TGTGCCAGCAGTGGTGGGACGGGACAATTGAACACTGAAGCTTTCTTT. V gene TRBV6-1 combines with J gene TRBJ1-1, with D maybe TRBD1 (6 bases). Germline V gene data show CDR1 as MNHNS and CDR2 as SASEGT. This CDR3 contains 16 residues. The ends were cut back, 4 bases at V and 0 bases at J, with 15 bases in the middle.

The gene calls are TRBV6-5 and TRBJ1-2; D gene ambiguous. V lost 7 bases to trimming and J lost 2 bases, with 17 bases between them. The CDR3 has 15 residues. Germline V gene lookup returns CDR1 MNHEY and CDR2 SVGAGI. The CDR3 here is CASTPGEAINYGYTF. CDR3 DNA sequence: TGTGCCAGCACTCCCGGGGAGGCGATCAACTATGGCTACACCTTC.

V usage is TRBV2 and J usage is TRBJ1-1, with no clear D. Germline-derived CDR1 and CDR2 are SNHLY and FYNNEI. Trimming pared 6 bases from V and 3 bases from J, leaving 14 bases between. CDR3 length: 14 residues. Here the CDR3 DNA reads TGTGCCAGCAGAGACGGGGAGTACGACACTGAAGCTTTCTTT. It is translated as CASRDGEYDTEAFF.